This TCR beta chain was captured by sequencing in a study of T cell responses to AZD1222 COVID-19 vaccine. Points on this clone: What it binds is not known.

Only in-frame clones appear in the TCRdb table, and some are missing; sequencing was by immunoSEQ multiplex PCR. This sample has 150,000 to 170,000 clones; roughly nine tenths occur once, and the top ten carry 18%. The V end lost 7 bases, the J end lost 6 bases, and 15 bases lay between the germline ends. This CDR3 region has 13 residues. Germline V gene sequence: CDR1 MNHEY, CDR2 SVGAGI. Study-wide points: White British people made up most donors, females outnumbered males, and clonal diversity was possibly underestimated. Spike-specific TCRs gained breadth and depth after people received two AZD1222 doses.

This sequence originates from an adult in good health. V and J are TRBV6-5 and TRBJ1-2; D gene unclear. Sequences were derived from peripheral blood, sampled on day 0 of AZD1222 vaccination. Written as DNA, the CDR3 is TGTGCCAGCATGACGCCCCTCCTTAATGGCTACACCTTC. Residues: CASMTPLLNGYTF.